One sample yielded the 10 T cell receptor beta chains listed below, sequenced in a study of memory B cells and T cells in multiple sclerosis. The antigens these receptors bind are not known. Some clones are missing from TCRdb's copy, which holds only in-frame ones; the method was immunoSEQ multiplex PCR. In the table there are roughly 30,000 clones, roughly 86% of which are singletons. Stimulus-free culture yielded autoproliferating CFSE-dim and non-proliferating CFSE-high T cells, each sequenced separately. Pooled replicate wells came from 50 million to 60 million CFSE-labeled PBMCs cultured approximately seven days without stimulus. Input material: PBMCs from blood kept in culture. These receptors were collected from a human donor with multiple sclerosis.

The chain is built from TRBV7-3 and TRBJ2-1; the D gene is possibly TRBD1 (6 bases). CDR3 size: 16 residues. The V gene lost 1 base and the J gene lost 3 bases, with 13 bases spanning the gap. The V gene's germline CDR1 is SGHTA and CDR2 FQGTGA. CDR3 DNA sequence: TGTGCCAGCAGCTTAAATTGGGACAACAACTACAATGAGCAGTTCTTC. It codes for CASSLNWDNNYNEQFF. The full variable domain, in which reference TRBV7-3 and TRBJ2-1 provide the parts outside the CDR3, is GAGVSQTPSNKVTEKGKYVELRCDPISGHTALYWYRQSLGQGPEFLIYFQGTGAADDSGLPNDRFFAVRPEGSVSTLKIQRTERGDSAVYLCASSLNWDNNYNEQFFGPGTRLTVL.

The chain employs TRBV28 and TRBJ1-4, with 9 bases identical to TRBD1. Per germline, CDR1 MDHEN and CDR2 SYDVKM. The CDR3 has 14 amino acids. V shed 8 bases, J shed 1 base, and the junction held 2 bases outside the gene matches. The chain's CDR3 is CASRDRETNEKLFF. CDR3 bases: TGTGCCAGCCGGGACAGGGAAACTAATGAAAAACTGTTTTTT.

The genes are TRBV15 and TRBJ2-3; D unresolved. The germline CDR1 and CDR2 sequences are LNHNV and YYDKDF (reference sequence). The germline V and J ends were trimmed by 1 base and 4 bases, with 6 bases remaining between them. The length of the CDR3 is 13 residues. The CDR3 nucleotides read TGTGCCACCAGCAGAGGGGCTTCAGATACGCAGTATTTT. As protein: CATSRGASDTQYF.

The V and J genes are TRBV10-2 and TRBJ1-2; D is unresolved. This CDR3 has 14 residues. V lost 0 bases and J lost 2, with 7 bases in between. Germline loops: CDR1 WSHSY, CDR2 SAAADI. The CDR3 reads CASSESDLNYGYTF. DNA for the CDR3: TGCGCCAGCAGTGAGTCCGACTTAAACTATGGCTACACCTTC.

The chain employs TRBV15 and TRBJ2-1; tentative D call: TRBD2 (5 bases). Trimming pared 0 bases from V and 10 bases from J, leaving 19 bases between. Germline V lookup: CDR1 LNHNV, CDR2 YYDKDF (reference sequence). This CDR3 is built from 16 residues. The CDR3 loop is CATSRETRARVREQFF. Here the CDR3 DNA reads TGTGCCACCAGCAGAGAAACTAGAGCTCGAGTACGCGAGCAGTTCTTC.

The V gene is TRBV5-1, the J gene TRBJ1-4, with 8 bases matching TRBD1. J lost 2 bases, V lost 0 bases, and 6 bases had no gene match. Germline CDR1 is SGHRS and CDR2 is YFSETQ. The CDR3 contains 17 residues. DNA of the CDR3: TGCGCCAGCAGCTTGGCCGGGCAGGGGGCGACTAATGAAAAACTGTTTTTT. Its translation is CASSLAGQGATNEKLFF.

This clone was counted a few times. The genes are TRBV9 and TRBJ1-3, with D possibly being TRBD1 (5 bases). Trimming shortened V by 3 bases and J by 0 bases, and 13 bases separated the two germline ends. CDR3 length: 16 residues. Germline V gives CDR1 SGDLS, CDR2 YYNGEE. The CDR3 DNA reads as TGTGCCAGCAGCGCGACCAGGGCCTTCTCTGGAAACACCATATATTTT. Translation: CASSATRAFSGNTIYF.

J is TRBJ2-2 and V is TRBV7-6; 7 bases align to TRBD1. Per germline, CDR1 SGHVS and CDR2 FNYEAQ. The CDR3 is 16 residues long. J was trimmed by 4 bases and V by 4 bases; bases with no gene match: 9. CDR3 amino acids: CASSSGTTGTTGELFF. The CDR3 DNA is TGTGCCAGCAGCTCTGGAACGACAGGGACCACCGGGGAGCTGTTTTTT.

The rearrangement links TRBV10-2 to TRBJ2-3; D uncertain. The CDR3 has 15 residues. The V gene's germline CDR1 is WSHSY and CDR2 SAAADI. The V gene lost 8 bases and the J gene lost 0 bases, with 15 bases spanning the gap. CDR3 coding DNA: TGCGCCAGCCACCACGGTGAGGCTAGCACAGATACGCAGTATTTT. Its protein is CASHHGEASTDTQYF.

The chain has TRBV7-9 and TRBJ1-1; no clear D gene. The germline gives CDR1 SEHNR, CDR2 FQNEAQ (reference sequence). This CDR3 contains 14 residues. With 2 bases removed from V and 0 bases from J, the gap between germline ends came to 7 bases. The CDR3 loop is CASSLSSLNTEAFF. The CDR3 DNA reads TGTGCCAGCAGCTTAAGTAGTTTGAACACTGAAGCTTTCTTT. Based on the CDR3 plus reference TRBV7-9 and TRBJ1-1, the full variable domain is DTGVSQNPRHKITKRGQNVTFRCDPISEHNRLYWYRQTLGQGPEFLTYFQNEAQLEKSRLLSDRFSAERPKGSFSTLEIQRTEQGDSAMYLCASSLSSLNTEAFFGQGTRLTVV.